The 25 T cell receptor beta chains presented below share a single source sample, sequenced in a study of cytomegalovirus exposure and HLA in healthy donors. A multiplex PCR was run with 60 Vbeta primers and 13 Jbeta primers. The repertoire was sequenced with immunoSEQ multiplex PCR; TCRdb's copy has only in-frame clones and lacks some. The repertoire consists of 150,000 to 200,000 clones, with about 80% occurring once and the leading ten covering 2.1%. Sample: PBMCs. These receptors originate from a woman aged 18-29 years in good health and CMV-seropositive.

CDR3 DNA sequence: TGTGCCAGCAGTTACTCTGCTGCAGTCTCTGGAAACACCATATATTTT. Translating it yields CASSYSAAVSGNTIYF. The chain links TRBV6-5 to TRBJ1-3; D gene uncertain. The V end was cut by 0 bases, the J end by 0 bases, with 9 bases between. CDR1 is MNHEY, CDR2 SVGAGI, per germline. There are 16 residues in the CDR3.

The chain uses TRBV5-1 and TRBJ1-4, with a weak D call TRBD1 (6 bases). Trimming cost V 1 base and J 5 bases, with 30 bases left between them. Germline CDR1 SGHRS, CDR2 YFSETQ. The CDR3 totals 21 residues. This CDR3 reads CASSLSYTSGVHQIGNEKLFF. The CDR3 DNA reads TGCGCCAGCAGCTTGTCCTATACGTCAGGGGTCCATCAGATCGGAAATGAAAAACTGTTTTTT.

The chain uses TRBV6-6 and TRBJ2-3, with D maybe TRBD1 (5 bases). Trimming took off 0 bases at V and 7 bases at J, with 14 bases between the two ends. Germline values: CDR1 MNHNY, CDR2 SVGAGI (reference sequence). The CDR3 extends over 15 amino acids. CDR3 region: CASSYSGGAANTQYF. In DNA form, the CDR3 reads TGTGCCAGCAGTTACTCGGGTGGGGCTGCGAATACGCAGTATTTT.

V usage is TRBV19 and J usage is TRBJ2-2, with 8 bases aligning to TRBD2. J gave up 5 bases and V 6 bases, and 5 bases lay outside the gene matches. The germline V gene encodes CDR1 LNHDA and CDR2 SQIVND (reference sequence). The CDR3 has 14 amino acids. The CDR3 protein is CASSGGAQTGELFF. The CDR3 DNA is TGTGCCAGTAGCGGGGGGGCCCAAACCGGGGAGCTGTTTTTT. Supplemented by reference TRBV19 and TRBJ2-2, the full variable domain reads DGGITQSPKYLFRKEGQNVTLSCEQNLNHDAMYWYRQDPGQGLRLIYYSQIVNDFQKGDIAEGYSVSREKKESFPLTVTSAQKNPTAFYLCASSGGAQTGELFFGEGSRLTVL.

This chain connects TRBV7-2 to TRBJ2-1; 14 bases align to TRBD2. The V gene's germline CDR1 is SGHTA and CDR2 FQGNSA. The CDR3 is made up of 16 amino acids. Trimming took 5 bases from V and 10 from J; bases not matched to a gene: 10. The CDR3 bases are TGTGCCAGCAGCCTCCGACTAGCGGGGGGGCGGGAGGAGCAGTTCTTC. This gives the protein CASSLRLAGGREEQFF. Looking up the rest from reference TRBV7-2 and TRBJ2-1 gives the full variable domain: GAGVSQSPSNKVTEKGKDVELRCDPISGHTALYWYRQSLGQGLEFLIYFQGNSAPDKSGLPSDRFSAERTGGSVSTLTIQRTQQEDSAVYLCASSLRLAGGREEQFFGPGTRLTVL.

V gene TRBV2 combines with J gene TRBJ2-1; weak D call: TRBD2 (7 bases). The CDR3 runs to 16 residues. The V gene's germline CDR1 is SNHLY and CDR2 FYNNEI. The V and J ends lost 2 bases and 3 bases respectively, with 14 bases between them. CDR3 protein: CASSESRGALYNEQFF. In DNA form, the CDR3 reads TGTGCCAGCAGTGAAAGCCGGGGGGCTCTCTACAATGAGCAGTTCTTC.

This clone was seen just once. The chain couples TRBV4-1 to TRBJ2-5; D remains unclear. This CDR3 has 13 amino acids. The germline CDR1 and CDR2 sequences are MGHRA and YSYEKL. The V end was cut by 4 bases, the J end by 5 bases, with 11 bases between. This chain's CDR3 is CASSPSSVETQYF. The CDR3, as DNA: TGCGCCAGCAGCCCTTCGTCCGTCGAGACCCAGTACTTC.

J is TRBJ2-6 and V is TRBV5-1; possible D gene TRBD1, 5 bases. The CDR3 loop spans 15 amino acids. Germline V CDR1 and CDR2: SGHRS, YFSETQ. Between the trimmed V and J ends, which lost 7 bases and 0 bases, there was a span of 11 bases. The CDR3 DNA follows: TGCGCCAGCTCTCTAGGGGACTCTGGGGCCAACGTCCTGACTTTC. Translated: CASSLGDSGANVLTF.

The chain couples TRBV7-2 to TRBJ2-2; 10 bases agree with TRBD2. Germline values: CDR1 SGHTA, CDR2 FQGNSA. With 5 bases clipped from V and 6 bases from J, the junction kept 12 bases outside the gene matches. This CDR3 is built from 17 residues. The CDR3 spells CASSLPRSSGGAGELFF. CDR3 nucleotide sequence: TGTGCCAGCAGCCTACCCCGGTCTAGCGGGGGTGCCGGGGAGCTGTTTTTT. Variable domain in full (rest from reference TRBV7-2 and TRBJ2-2): GAGVSQSPSNKVTEKGKDVELRCDPISGHTALYWYRQSLGQGLEFLIYFQGNSAPDKSGLPSDRFSAERTGGSVSTLTIQRTQQEDSAVYLCASSLPRSSGGAGELFFGEGSRLTVL.

The sample holds a few counts of this clone. The V call is TRBV27, the J call TRBJ2-1; D is unclear. The CDR3 has 14 amino acids. The germline V and J ends were trimmed by 5 bases and 4 bases, with 12 bases remaining between them. Germline CDR1 and CDR2: MNHEY and SMNVEV (reference sequence). The CDR3 reads CASSTRSGYNEQFF. As DNA, the CDR3 is TGTGCCAGCAGTACCCGGAGTGGTTACAATGAGCAGTTCTTC.

The rearrangement joins TRBV27 to TRBJ1-1; D possibly corresponds to TRBD1 (6 bases). Per germline, CDR1 MNHEY and CDR2 SMNVEV (reference sequence). This CDR3 spans 14 amino acids. V dropped 6 bases and J dropped 5 bases, with 16 bases sitting between them. CDR3 coding DNA: TGTGCCAGCAGCAACAGGGTAGGTGGGACTGAAGCTTTCTTT. Amino acids: CASSNRVGGTEAFF.

Only a few counts were recorded for this clone. V gene TRBV6-5 combines with J gene TRBJ2-1; 8 positions agree with TRBD1. Germline values: CDR1 MNHEY, CDR2 SVGAGI. The length of the CDR3 is 13 residues. After removal of 5 bases from V and 15 bases from J, the junction contained 12 bases not matched to a gene. The CDR3 nucleotides are TGTGCCAGCAGTACATTTTCAGGGGGCGATCGGTTCTTC. Its protein product is CASSTFSGGDRFF.

This clone was seen only once. The chain carries TRBV6-5 and TRBJ1-1, with 7 bases aligning to TRBD1. CDR3 size: 13 residues. Trimming removed 7 bases from V and 8 bases from J; junction bases left unmatched: 10. CDR1 and CDR2 from the germline V gene are MNHEY and SVGAGI. DNA of the CDR3: TGTGCCAGCACCCAGTGGGACAGCTACGAAGCTTTCTTT. Protein product: CASTQWDSYEAFF.

As for this clone: The same CDR3 can be traced to other DNA sequences in this sample. The genes are TRBV27 and TRBJ1-2; D is possibly TRBD1 (5 bases). The CDR3 totals 13 residues. The germline gives CDR1 MNHEY, CDR2 SMNVEV (reference sequence). The germline V and J ends were trimmed by 2 bases and 1 base, with 5 bases remaining between them. The CDR3 nucleotides are TGTGCCAGCAGTTTACAGGGTAACTATGGCTACACCTTC. Translated, it gives CASSLQGNYGYTF.

This chain joins TRBV7-2 and TRBJ2-1; 7 bases are a match to TRBD2. Germline CDR1 reads SGHTA; CDR2 reads FQGNSA. V gave up 5 bases and J gave up 2 bases; unmatched junction bases: 3. There are 14 residues in the CDR3. CDR3 loop: CASSHGGTYNEQFF. The DNA for the CDR3 is TGTGCCAGCAGCCACGGGGGGACCTACAATGAGCAGTTCTTC.

The chain uses TRBV15 and TRBJ2-3; D may be TRBD2 (6 bases). Trimming pared 1 base from V and 0 bases from J, leaving 14 bases between. Germline-derived CDR1 and CDR2 are LNHNV and YYDKDF (reference sequence). This CDR3 comprises 17 residues. CDR3 protein: CATSRGWGDFSTDTQYF. The CDR3 DNA follows: TGTGCCACCAGCAGAGGCTGGGGGGACTTTAGCACAGATACGCAGTATTTT.

The CDR3 loop reads CASSLRGETQYF. The CDR3, as DNA: TGTGCCAGCAGCCTCAGGGGAGAGACCCAGTACTTC. The chain links TRBV11-3 to TRBJ2-5; maybe TRBD1 (6 bases). CDR1 SGHNT and CDR2 YENEEA come from the germline V gene. With 5 bases removed from V and 4 bases from J, the gap between germline ends came to 8 bases. This CDR3 comprises 12 residues.

V is TRBV5-4 and J is TRBJ2-6; 8 nucleotides line up with TRBD1. CDR1 is SGHNT and CDR2 is YYREEE in the germline V gene (reference sequence). V lost 4 bases and J lost 6; bases outside the gene matches: 6. This CDR3 has 15 amino acids. CDR3 in amino acids: CASSQGAGPANVLTF. In nucleotides, the CDR3 is TGTGCCAGCAGCCAGGGGGCAGGACCGGCCAACGTCCTGACTTTC.

This clone was observed once. The chain couples TRBV14 to TRBJ1-1, with 8 bases that match TRBD1. This CDR3 contains 14 residues. The J segment lost 9 bases and the V segment lost 3 bases, leaving 9 bases of the junction unmatched. The germline V gene encodes CDR1 SGHDN and CDR2 FVKESK. DNA for the CDR3: TGTGCCAGCAGCCACCCCGACAGGGGAGGGCAAGCTTTCTTT. This translates into CASSHPDRGGQAFF.

The chain has TRBV6-5 and TRBJ1-1; tentative D call: TRBD1 (5 bases). Germline values: CDR1 MNHEY, CDR2 SVGAGI. This CDR3 has 16 amino acids. Trimming pared 0 bases from V and 2 bases from J, leaving 13 bases between. Here the CDR3 DNA reads TGTGCCAGCAGTTACTCTGGACAACAAGTTAACACTGAAGCTTTCTTT. Protein product: CASSYSGQQVNTEAFF.

The chain links TRBV30 to TRBJ2-7; D not certain. Germline V gene lookup returns CDR1 GTSNPN and CDR2 SVGIG (reference sequence). The CDR3 consists of 11 residues. The V gene lost 3 bases and the J gene lost 3 bases, with 6 bases spanning the gap. DNA of the CDR3: TGTGCCTGGAGCGAGAGCTACGAGCAGTACTTC. Its translation: CAWSESYEQYF.

This clone was observed a handful of times. The DNA of the CDR3 is TGCGCCAGCAGCCAACTTCTAGCACCCAACTACGAGCAGTACTTC. It encodes CASSQLLAPNYEQYF. The rearrangement joins TRBV4-1 to TRBJ2-7, with D possibly being TRBD2 (5 bases). V was cut by 2 bases and J by 3 bases, with 14 bases left in between. Germline CDR1 MGHRA, CDR2 YSYEKL. The CDR3 loop spans 15 amino acids.

CDR3 residues: CASSEKVIGGARGREQYF. The CDR3, as DNA: TGTGCCAGCAGTGAAAAGGTGATAGGCGGGGCTCGGGGTCGCGAGCAGTACTTC. The genes are TRBV6-1 and TRBJ2-7; possibly TRBD2 for D (6 bases). The germline gives CDR1 MNHNS, CDR2 SASEGT. The CDR3 is 18 residues long. Trimming left V 2 bases short and J 6 bases short, with 26 bases between.

The rearrangement joins TRBV6-1 to TRBJ1-1, with 7 bases matching TRBD1. Trimming at V came to 6 bases and at J to 4 bases, leaving 8 bases not matched to a gene. Germline CDR1 reads MNHNS; CDR2 reads SASEGT. The CDR3 extends over 14 amino acids. The CDR3 sequence is CASSILSGGTEAFF. CDR3 coding DNA: TGTGCCAGCAGCATATTGTCAGGGGGCACTGAAGCTTTCTTT.

This clone was counted only a few times. CDR3 amino acids: CASSSDFTLGTEAFF. The CDR3 DNA follows: TGTGCCAGCAGCTCAGACTTTACCCTCGGAACTGAAGCTTTCTTT. V gene TRBV7-2 combines with J gene TRBJ1-1; no definite D call. The CDR3 is 15 residues long. Germline V lookup: CDR1 SGHTA, CDR2 FQGNSA. V gave up 4 bases and J gave up 5 bases, with 17 bases separating them. The entire variable domain, with the rest obtained from reference TRBV7-2 and TRBJ1-1, is as follows: GAGVSQSPSNKVTEKGKDVELRCDPISGHTALYWYRQSLGQGLEFLIYFQGNSAPDKSGLPSDRFSAERTGGSVSTLTIQRTQQEDSAVYLCASSSDFTLGTEAFFGQGTRLTVV.